This TCR beta chain was sequenced in a study of shared clonotypes between healthy human individuals. For the study at large: Donors had three CD4 naive, three CD4 memory, two CD8 naive and one CD8 memory plate apiece. Notes on the study in general: Researchers sampled only blood; tissue repertoires likely differ.

V was clipped by 3 bases and J by 8 bases; unmatched bases: 10. This CDR3 is 14 amino acids long. From germline, CDR1 is SQVTM and CDR2 ANQGSEA. Using immunoSEQ multiplex PCR, the repertoire was profiled, and TCRdb retains in-frame clones only, with some absent. The table shows some 1,600,000 clones, with approximately 98% occurring only once. This clone was counted once. Its antigen is currently unknown. Sequenced: naive CD4+ T cells sorted from blood. Subset noted: CD45RA+ positively selected. The sequence was obtained from a man aged 25-45 years in good health. The chain combines TRBV29-1 with TRBJ2-3, with 8 nucleotides matching TRBD2. The CDR3 DNA follows: TGCAGCGTTGAGGCGTCGGGGGGGTTCTCTACGCAGTATTTT. Encoded protein: CSVEASGGFSTQYF.